A single TCR beta chain is shown here with its context. This clone's antigen is unknown. Qualities for individual bases were not recorded, and no much larger clone is one base off. These data are taken from a study of blood T cell repertoires in COVID-19 (dated by TCRdb to between 2020 and 2021). For context, the study as a whole: Samples covering the acute and convalescent phases of COVID-19 were provided by collaborators in the United States, Italy and Spain. Deeply sampled blood TCRbeta repertoires from subjects exposed to, actively infected with, or recovered from COVID-19 were included in the dataset. The prospective study material was composed of cDNA or gDNA derived from T cells, B-cell-depleted T cells, or PBMCs. Where available, HLA class I and class II types were obtained from metadata supplied by the sample provider rather than from assay-based typing. The sample metadata nearly always contained a de-identified subject ID, COVID-19 status, age in years and sex. The repertoires were released in a freely available public database intended as a resource for research on the immune response to SARS-CoV-2. The samples were drawn from the first 160 participants of the ongoing ImmuneRACE study and from some 1,300 subjects provided by 6 global collaborators. Summary of the overall study and its limitations: The quantity of clinical and demographic metadata differed by source and by participant and was supplied without curation.

The CDR3 goes from the cysteine to the phenylalanine over 13 residues. Only the CDR3 region is kept as DNA, spanning 39 bases read in frame from base 1. Looking up the germline V gene yields CDR1 SGHRS and CDR2 YFSETQ. V lost 7 bases and J lost 4 bases; the stretch between them is 14 bases long. The immunoSEQ Assay, a bias-controlled multiplex PCR, was used to amplify TCRbeta CDR3 regions from genomic DNA. The paper's processing steps were these. The number of nucleated cells in each sample was estimated from the amplification of reference gene primers within the assay. To quantify the absolute abundance of each unique TCRbeta CDR3 rearrangement, sequence reads were collapsed and filtered. For each sample, productive Simpson clonality was calculated by taking the square root of Simpson's diversity index across productive rearrangements. TCRdb re-hosts the immuneACCESS table, in-frame sequences only. Its copies lack some clones; in the studies checked, an unresolved V gene accounts for under half of them, and the cause for the rest is not known. The D gene and trimming were derived from the DNA, and the V and J assignments and clone size from that table. In all, the sample holds about 270,000 clones, and around 93% of those were seen once. Approximately 3% of the sample belongs to the ten largest clones.

Enrolling through a virtual design, the prospective study's participants ranged in age from roughly 18 to 89 years and lived across around 25 United States geographic areas. Cohort assignment in the prospective study relied on participant-reported clinical history from a screening survey and a study questionnaire. Exposed participants had been in contact with someone with a PCR-confirmed or clinician-diagnosed COVID-19 case within 2 weeks of study entry. Mobile phlebotomists in the prospective study collected whole blood, serum and a nasopharyngeal or oropharyngeal swab from every participant. Prospective study participants could optionally give additional blood draws and questionnaires over a roughly two-month period. Before DNA extraction, blood samples from the prospective study were shipped at room temperature or frozen.

The source is a man in his forties who had been exposed to COVID-19. Sample: PBMCs or T cells enriched from blood (not recorded which). The sequence is built from TRBV5-1 and TRBJ1-1, and TRBD1 may be the D gene, going by 5 matching bases. The CDR3 region: CASSKGFGTEAFF. The nucleotides read TGCGCCAGCTCTAAGGGGTTTGGCACTGAAGCTTTCTTT.